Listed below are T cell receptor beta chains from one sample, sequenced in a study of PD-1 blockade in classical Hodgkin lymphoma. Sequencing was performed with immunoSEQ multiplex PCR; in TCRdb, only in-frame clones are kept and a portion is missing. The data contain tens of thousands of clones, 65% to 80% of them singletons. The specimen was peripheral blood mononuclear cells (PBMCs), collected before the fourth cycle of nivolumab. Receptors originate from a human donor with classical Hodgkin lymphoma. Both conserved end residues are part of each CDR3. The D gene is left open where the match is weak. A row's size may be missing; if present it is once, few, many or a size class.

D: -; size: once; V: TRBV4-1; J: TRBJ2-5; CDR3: CASSQEGEETQYF; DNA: TGCGCCAGCAGCCAAGAAGGGGAAGAGACCCAGTACTTC
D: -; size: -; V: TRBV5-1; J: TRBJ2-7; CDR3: CASSPTGPYEQYF; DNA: TGCGCCAGCAGCCCGACAGGCCCCTACGAGCAGTACTTC
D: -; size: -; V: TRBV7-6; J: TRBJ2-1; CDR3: CASSLRAGNEQFF; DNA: TGTGCCAGCAGCCTCAGGGCTGGCAATGAGCAGTTCTTC
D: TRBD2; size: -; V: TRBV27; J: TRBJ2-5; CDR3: CASSLAGGVETQYF; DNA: TGTGCCAGCAGTTTGGCTGGGGGGGTGGAGACCCAGTACTTC
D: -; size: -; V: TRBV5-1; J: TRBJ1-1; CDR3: CASSPIGPEAFF; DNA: TGCGCCAGCAGCCCTATAGGGCCTGAAGCTTTCTTT
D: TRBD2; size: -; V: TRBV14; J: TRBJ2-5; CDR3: CASSQIAGARLETQYF; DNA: TGTGCCAGCAGCCAAATAGCGGGCGCCCGTTTGGAGACCCAGTACTTC
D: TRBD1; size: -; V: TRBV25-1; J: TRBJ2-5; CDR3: CASTDTLDRVGAETQYF; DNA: TGTGCCAGCACAGATACTCTCGACAGGGTCGGAGCGGAGACCCAGTACTTC
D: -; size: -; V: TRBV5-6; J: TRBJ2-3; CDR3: CASSLSPDDTQYF; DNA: TGTGCCAGCAGCCTGAGCCCCGATGATACGCAGTATTTT
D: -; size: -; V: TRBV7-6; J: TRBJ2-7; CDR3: CASSLGVGFEQYF; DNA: TGTGCCAGCAGCTTAGGGGTTGGGTTCGAGCAGTACTTC
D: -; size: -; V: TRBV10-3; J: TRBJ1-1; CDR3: CAISETRTANTEAFF; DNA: TGTGCCATCAGTGAAACCAGGACAGCGAACACTGAAGCTTTCTTT
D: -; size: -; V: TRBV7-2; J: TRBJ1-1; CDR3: CASSLSGFNTEAFF; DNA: TGTGCCAGCAGCTTGTCAGGGTTTAACACTGAAGCTTTCTTT
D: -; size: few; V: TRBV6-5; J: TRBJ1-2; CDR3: CASSSRRPELNYGYTF; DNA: TGTGCCAGCAGTTCCCGGCGGCCGGAGCTTAACTATGGCTACACCTTC
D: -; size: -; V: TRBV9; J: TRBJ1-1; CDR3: CASSVEVVLNTEAFF; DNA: TGTGCCAGCAGCGTAGAGGTCGTTTTGAACACTGAAGCTTTCTTT
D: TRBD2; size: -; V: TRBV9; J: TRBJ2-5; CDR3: CASSPRRGEETQYF; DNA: TGTGCCAGCAGCCCCCGTCGGGGGGAAGAGACCCAGTACTTC
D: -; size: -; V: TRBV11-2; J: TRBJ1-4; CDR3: CASSLAPDGGEKLFF; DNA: TGTGCCAGCAGCTTAGCCCCGGACGGTGGGGAAAAACTGTTTTTT
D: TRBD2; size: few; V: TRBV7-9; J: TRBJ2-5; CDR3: CASSGRLAGGAETQYF; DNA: TGTGCCAGCAGCGGCAGACTAGCGGGGGGTGCTGAGACCCAGTACTTC
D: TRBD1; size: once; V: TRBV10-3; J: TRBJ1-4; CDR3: CAISVQEIRDRVEKLFF; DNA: TGTGCCATCAGTGTTCAGGAAATCCGGGACAGGGTAGAAAAACTGTTTTTT
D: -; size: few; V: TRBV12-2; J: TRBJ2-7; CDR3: CASRLPPSAAGSYEQYF; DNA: TGTGCAAGTCGCTTACCCCCTTCAGCGGCGGGCTCCTACGAGCAGTACTTC
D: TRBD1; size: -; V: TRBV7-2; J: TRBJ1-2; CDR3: CASIRGTALHNYGYTF; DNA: TGTGCCAGCATCAGGGGGACAGCGCTCCATAACTATGGCTACACCTTC
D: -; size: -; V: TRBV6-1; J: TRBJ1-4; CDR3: CASSPTGSNEKLFF; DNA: TGTGCCAGCAGCCCGACAGGCTCTAATGAAAAACTGTTTTTT
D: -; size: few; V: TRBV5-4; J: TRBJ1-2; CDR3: CASSLTLNYGYTF; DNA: TGTGCCAGCAGCTTGACCTTAAACTATGGCTACACCTTC
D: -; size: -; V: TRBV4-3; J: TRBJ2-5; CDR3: CATSGTPGSTETQYF; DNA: TGCGCCACCAGCGGGACACCGGGCTCCACGGAGACCCAGTACTTC
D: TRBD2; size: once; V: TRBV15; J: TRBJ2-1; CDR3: CATRSLAGVNEQFF; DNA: TGTGCCACCAGATCACTAGCGGGAGTGAATGAGCAGTTCTTC
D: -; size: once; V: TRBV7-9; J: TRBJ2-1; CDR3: CASSLQGNQHNEQFF; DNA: TGTGCCAGCAGCTTACAGGGGAATCAGCACAATGAGCAGTTCTTC
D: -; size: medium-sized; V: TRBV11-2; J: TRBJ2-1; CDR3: CASSLGGGAREQFF; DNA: TGTGCCAGCAGCTTAGGCGGAGGGGCCAGGGAACAGTTCTTC
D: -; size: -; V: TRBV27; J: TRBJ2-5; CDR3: CASSFLSADYRGAETQYF; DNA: TGTGCCAGCAGTTTTCTTTCGGCCGACTATAGAGGGGCAGAGACCCAGTACTTC
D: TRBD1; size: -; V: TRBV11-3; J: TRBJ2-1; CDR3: CASSSSDRANEQFF; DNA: TGTGCCAGCAGTTCCTCGGACAGGGCCAATGAGCAGTTCTTC
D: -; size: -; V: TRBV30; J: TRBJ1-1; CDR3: CAWKQVGAETMNTEAFF; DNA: TGTGCCTGGAAACAAGTCGGGGCCGAAACTATGAACACTGAAGCTTTCTTT
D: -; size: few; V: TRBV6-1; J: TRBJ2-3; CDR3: CASKRVEPSTDTQYF; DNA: TGTGCCAGCAAACGGGTGGAACCTAGCACAGATACGCAGTATTTT
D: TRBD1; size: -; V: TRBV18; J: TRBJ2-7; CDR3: CASSETGGTINYEQYF; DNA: TGTGCCAGCTCGGAGACAGGGGGTACTATCAACTACGAGCAGTACTTC
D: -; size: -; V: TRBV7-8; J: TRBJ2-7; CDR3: CASMVATGPYEQYF; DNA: TGTGCCAGCATGGTCGCGACAGGTCCCTACGAGCAGTACTTC
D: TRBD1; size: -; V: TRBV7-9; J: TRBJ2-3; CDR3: CASGTGGSDTQYF; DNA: TGTGCCAGCGGGACAGGGGGTTCAGATACGCAGTATTTT
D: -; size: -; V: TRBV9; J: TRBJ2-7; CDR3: CASSPLTGEQYF; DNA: TGTGCCAGCAGCCCCTTGACTGGGGAGCAGTACTTC
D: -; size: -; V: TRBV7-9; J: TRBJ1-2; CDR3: CASSLNPRVGYTF; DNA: TGTGCCAGCAGCCTGAACCCCCGGGTCGGCTACACCTTC
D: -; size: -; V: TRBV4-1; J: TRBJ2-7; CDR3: CASSQDQQSYEQYF; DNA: TGCGCCAGCAGCCAAGATCAACAGAGCTACGAGCAGTACTTC
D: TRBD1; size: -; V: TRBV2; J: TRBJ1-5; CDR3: CASRYGTGDQPQHF; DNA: TGTGCCAGCAGGTACGGGACAGGGGACCAGCCCCAGCATTTT
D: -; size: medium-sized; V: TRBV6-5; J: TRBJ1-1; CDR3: CASSLGRNTEAFF; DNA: TGTGCCAGCAGCTTGGGACGGAACACTGAAGCTTTCTTT
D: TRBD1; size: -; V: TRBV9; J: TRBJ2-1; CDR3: CASSVAQGSYNEQFF; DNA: TGTGCCAGCAGCGTAGCACAGGGGTCCTACAATGAGCAGTTCTTC
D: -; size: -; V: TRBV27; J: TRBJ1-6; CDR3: CASSPSGSSPLHF; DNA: TGTGCCAGCAGTCCCTCTGGGAGCTCACCCCTCCACTTT
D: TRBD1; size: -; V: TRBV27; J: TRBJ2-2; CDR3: CASRLLGQAKTGELFF; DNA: TGTGCCAGCAGATTACTGGGACAGGCGAAGACCGGGGAGCTGTTTTTT
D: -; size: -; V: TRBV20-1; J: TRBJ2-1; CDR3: CSALHGNEQFF; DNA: TGCAGTGCTCTTCATGGCAATGAGCAGTTCTTC
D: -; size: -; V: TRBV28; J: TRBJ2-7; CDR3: CASSLQGTGRQYF; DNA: TGTGCCAGCAGTTTACAGGGAACAGGGAGGCAGTACTTC
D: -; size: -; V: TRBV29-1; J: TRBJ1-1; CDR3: CSVERELLGGYTEAFF; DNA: TGCAGCGTTGAACGGGAATTACTTGGAGGCTACACTGAAGCTTTCTTT
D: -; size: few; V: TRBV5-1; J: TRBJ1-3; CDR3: CASSPDIYSGNTIYF; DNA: TGCGCCAGCAGCCCGGACATCTACTCTGGAAACACCATATATTTT
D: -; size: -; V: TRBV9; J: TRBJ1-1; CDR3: CASSDEGVNTEAFF; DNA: TGTGCCAGCAGCGATGAGGGTGTGAACACTGAAGCTTTCTTT
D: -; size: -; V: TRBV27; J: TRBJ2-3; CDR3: CASSLGDTQYF; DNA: TGTGCCAGCAGTTTGGGGGATACGCAGTATTTT
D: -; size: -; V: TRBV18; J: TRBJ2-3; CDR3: CASFEGPFTDTQYF; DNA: TGTGCCAGCTTCGAGGGACCGTTCACAGATACGCAGTATTTT
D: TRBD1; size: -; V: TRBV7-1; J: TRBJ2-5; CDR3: CASSFPGQGQGAQYF; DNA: TGTGCCAGCAGCTTCCCGGGACAGGGACAAGGGGCCCAGTACTTC
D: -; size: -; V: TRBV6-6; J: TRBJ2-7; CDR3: CASQGREQYF; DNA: TGTGCCAGCCAAGGGCGAGAGCAGTACTTC
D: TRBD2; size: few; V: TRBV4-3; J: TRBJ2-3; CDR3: CASSPGTSGGPSTDTQYF; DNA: TGCGCCAGCAGCCCAGGGACTAGCGGGGGACCTAGCACAGATACGCAGTATTTT
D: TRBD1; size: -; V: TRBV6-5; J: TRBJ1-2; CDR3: CASSQTLTGNGYTF; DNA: TGTGCCAGCAGTCAGACCTTGACAGGGAATGGCTACACCTTC
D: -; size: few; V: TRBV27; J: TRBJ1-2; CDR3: CASSFAGDYGYTF; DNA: TGTGCCAGCAGTTTCGCAGGGGACTATGGCTACACCTTC
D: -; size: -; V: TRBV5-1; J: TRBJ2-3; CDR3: CASSLVAPDTQYF; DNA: TGCGCCAGCAGCTTGGTGGCCCCAGATACGCAGTATTTT
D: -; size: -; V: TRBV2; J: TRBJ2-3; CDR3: CASSDRVMQYF; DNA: TGTGCCAGCAGTGACAGGGTGATGCAGTATTTT
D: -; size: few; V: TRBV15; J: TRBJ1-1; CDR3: CATSSFRGGLDTEAFF; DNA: TGTGCCACCAGCAGCTTTAGGGGGGGTCTTGACACTGAAGCTTTCTTT